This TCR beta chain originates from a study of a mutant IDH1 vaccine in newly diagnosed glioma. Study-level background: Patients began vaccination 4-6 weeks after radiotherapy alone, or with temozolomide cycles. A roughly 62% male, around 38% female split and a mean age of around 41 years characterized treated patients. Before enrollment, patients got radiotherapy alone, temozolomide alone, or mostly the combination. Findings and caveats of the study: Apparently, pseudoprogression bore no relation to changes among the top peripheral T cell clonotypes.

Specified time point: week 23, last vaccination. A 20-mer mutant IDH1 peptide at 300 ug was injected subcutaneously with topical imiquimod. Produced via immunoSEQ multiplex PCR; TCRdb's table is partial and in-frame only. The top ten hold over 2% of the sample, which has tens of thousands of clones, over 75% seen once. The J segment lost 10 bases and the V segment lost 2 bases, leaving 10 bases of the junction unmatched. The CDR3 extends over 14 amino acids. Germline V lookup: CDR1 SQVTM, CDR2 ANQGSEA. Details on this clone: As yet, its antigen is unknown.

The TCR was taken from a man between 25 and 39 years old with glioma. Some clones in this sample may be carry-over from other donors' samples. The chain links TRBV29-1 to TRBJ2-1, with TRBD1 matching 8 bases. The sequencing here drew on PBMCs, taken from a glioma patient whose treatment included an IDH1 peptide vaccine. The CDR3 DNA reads TGCAGCGTTGAACTCGGACAGGGCATAGGGGAGCAGTTCTTC. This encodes CSVELGQGIGEQFF.